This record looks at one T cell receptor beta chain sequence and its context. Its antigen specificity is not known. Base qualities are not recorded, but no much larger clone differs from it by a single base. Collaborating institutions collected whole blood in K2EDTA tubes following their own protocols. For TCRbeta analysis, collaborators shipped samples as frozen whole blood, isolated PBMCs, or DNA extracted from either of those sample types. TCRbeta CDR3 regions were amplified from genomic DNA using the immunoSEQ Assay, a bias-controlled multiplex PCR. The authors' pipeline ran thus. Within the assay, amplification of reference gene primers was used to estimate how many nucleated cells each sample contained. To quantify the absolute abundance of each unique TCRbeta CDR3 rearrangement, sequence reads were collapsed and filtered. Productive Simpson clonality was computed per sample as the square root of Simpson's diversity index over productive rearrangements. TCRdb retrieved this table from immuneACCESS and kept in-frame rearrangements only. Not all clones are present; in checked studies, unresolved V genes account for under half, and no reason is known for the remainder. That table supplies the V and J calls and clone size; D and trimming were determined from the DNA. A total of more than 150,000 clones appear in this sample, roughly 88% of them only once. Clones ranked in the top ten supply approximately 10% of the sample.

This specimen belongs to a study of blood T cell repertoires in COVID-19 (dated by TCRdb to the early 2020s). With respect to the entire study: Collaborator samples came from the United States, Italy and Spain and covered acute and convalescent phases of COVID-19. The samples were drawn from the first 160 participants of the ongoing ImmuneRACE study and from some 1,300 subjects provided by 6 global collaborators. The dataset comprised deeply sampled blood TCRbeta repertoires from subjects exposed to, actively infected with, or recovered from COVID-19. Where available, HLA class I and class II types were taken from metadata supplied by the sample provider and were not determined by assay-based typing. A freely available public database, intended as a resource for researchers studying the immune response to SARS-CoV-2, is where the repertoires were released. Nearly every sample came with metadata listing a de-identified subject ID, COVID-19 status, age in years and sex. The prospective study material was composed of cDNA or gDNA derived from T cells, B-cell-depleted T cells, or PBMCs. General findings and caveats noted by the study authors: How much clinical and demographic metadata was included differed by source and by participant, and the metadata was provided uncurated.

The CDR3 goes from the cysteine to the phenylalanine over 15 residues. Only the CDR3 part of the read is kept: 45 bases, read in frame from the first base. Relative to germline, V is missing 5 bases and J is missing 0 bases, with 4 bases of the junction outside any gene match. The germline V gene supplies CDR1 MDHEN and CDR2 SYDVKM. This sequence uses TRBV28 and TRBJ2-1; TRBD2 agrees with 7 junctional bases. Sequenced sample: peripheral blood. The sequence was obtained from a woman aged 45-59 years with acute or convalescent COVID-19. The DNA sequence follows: TGTGCCAGCAGTCTAGCGGTAAGCTCCTACAATGAGCAGTTCTTC. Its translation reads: CASSLAVSSYNEQFF.